This T cell receptor (beta chain) stems from a study of blood T cell repertoires in COVID-19. Background on the study: The study drew acute and convalescent COVID-19 samples from the United States, Italy and Spain.

Germline-derived CDR1 and CDR2 are MGHDK and SYGVNS. Deletions cut 2 bases from V and 4 bases from J, with 11 bases between. There are 14 residues in the CDR3. Authors' processing steps: From reference gene primer amplification, estimates of nucleated cell counts were derived. Clones were sequenced by immunoSEQ multiplex PCR, and TCRdb holds only the in-frame ones, with some missing. The V and J calls and clone size come from that table; D and trimming were worked out from the DNA. The sample contains 200,000 to 250,000 clones, 80% to 95% of which appear only once. The rearrangement uses TRBV25-1 and TRBJ1-2; tentative D call: TRBD1 (5 bases). The source material was peripheral blood. The TCR originated in a man in his 60s with COVID-19, enrolled during active disease. As DNA, the CDR3 is TGTGCCAGCAGTGAAGATTGGAGGGGCTATGGCTACACCTTC. Amino acid sequence: CASSEDWRGYGYTF.